This T cell receptor (beta chain) was sequenced during a study of human T cells and chemical hapten exposure. The sample's time point: patch test 2, 6 weeks after DPC sensitization. Treatment of the sample: therapeutic diphenylcyclopropenone sensitization with weekly scalp DPC. Patch tests were applied only after blood draws. In TCRdb, the RACE reads were re-called with MiXCR into one record per CDR3 protein. Among about 40,000 distinct CDR3 sequences listed, approximately 3.4% were seen once. This clonotype was seen repeatedly, ten times or more. The sequence was collected from a man aged 35 to 55 with alopecia areata. Some clones in this sample may be carry-over from other donors' samples. The specimen was whole blood, collected in connection with sensitization to the hapten diphenylcyclopropenone (DPC).

The CDR3 reads CASSRSGRQETQYF. As DNA, the CDR3 is TGTGCCAGCAGTAGAAGCGGCCGCCAAGAGACCCAGTACTTC. V is TRBV11-2 and J is TRBJ2-5, with D tentatively TRBD2 (5 bases). The CDR3 contains 14 residues. CDR1 is SGHAT, CDR2 FQNNGV, per germline. V dropped 6 bases and J dropped 1 base, with 12 bases sitting between them.